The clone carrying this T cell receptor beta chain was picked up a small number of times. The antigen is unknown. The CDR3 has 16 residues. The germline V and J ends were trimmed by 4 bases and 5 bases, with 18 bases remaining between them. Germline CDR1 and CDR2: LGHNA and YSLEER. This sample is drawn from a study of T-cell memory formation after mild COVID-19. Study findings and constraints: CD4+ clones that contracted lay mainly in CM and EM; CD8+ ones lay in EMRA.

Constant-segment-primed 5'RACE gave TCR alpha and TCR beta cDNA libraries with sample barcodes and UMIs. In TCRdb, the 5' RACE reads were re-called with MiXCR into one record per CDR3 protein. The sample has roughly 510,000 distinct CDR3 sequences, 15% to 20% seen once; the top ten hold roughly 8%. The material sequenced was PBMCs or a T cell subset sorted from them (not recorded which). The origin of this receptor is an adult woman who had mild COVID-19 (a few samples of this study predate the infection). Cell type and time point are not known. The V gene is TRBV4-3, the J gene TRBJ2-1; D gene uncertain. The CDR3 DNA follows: TGCGCCAGCAGCCGCAGACTCTATTCCGATGACAATGAGCAGTTCTTC. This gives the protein CASSRRLYSDDNEQFF.